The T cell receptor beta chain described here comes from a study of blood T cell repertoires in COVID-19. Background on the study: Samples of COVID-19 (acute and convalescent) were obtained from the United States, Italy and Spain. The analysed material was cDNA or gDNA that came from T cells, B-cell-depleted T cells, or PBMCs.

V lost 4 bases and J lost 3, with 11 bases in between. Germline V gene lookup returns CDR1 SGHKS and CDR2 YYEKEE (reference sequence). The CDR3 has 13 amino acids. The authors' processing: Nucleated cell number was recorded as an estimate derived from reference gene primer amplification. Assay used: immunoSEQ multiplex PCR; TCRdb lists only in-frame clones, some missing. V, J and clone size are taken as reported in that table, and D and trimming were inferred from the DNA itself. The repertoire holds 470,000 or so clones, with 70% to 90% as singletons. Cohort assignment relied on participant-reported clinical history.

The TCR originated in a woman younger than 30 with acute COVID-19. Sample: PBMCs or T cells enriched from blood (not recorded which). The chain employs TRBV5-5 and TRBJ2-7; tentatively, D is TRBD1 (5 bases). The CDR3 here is CASSGDRDYEQYF. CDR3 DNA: TGTGCCAGCAGCGGCGACAGAGACTACGAGCAGTACTTC.